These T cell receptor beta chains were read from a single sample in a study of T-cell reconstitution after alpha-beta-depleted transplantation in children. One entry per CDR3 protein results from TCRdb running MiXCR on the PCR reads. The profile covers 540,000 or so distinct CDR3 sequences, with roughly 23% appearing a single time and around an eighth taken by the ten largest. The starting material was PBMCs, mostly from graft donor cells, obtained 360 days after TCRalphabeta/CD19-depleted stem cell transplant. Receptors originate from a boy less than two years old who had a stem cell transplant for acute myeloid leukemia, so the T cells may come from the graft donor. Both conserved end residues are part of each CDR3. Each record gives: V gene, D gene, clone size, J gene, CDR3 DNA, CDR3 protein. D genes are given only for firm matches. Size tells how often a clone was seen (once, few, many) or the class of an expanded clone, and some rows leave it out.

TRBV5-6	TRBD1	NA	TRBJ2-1	TGTGCCAGCAGCTTGGTCGGACAGGGGCCGTTCGGGCAGTTCTTC	CASSLVGQGPFGQFF
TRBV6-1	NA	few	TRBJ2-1	TGTGCCAACCAAACCGAGAACAAACTGGCGGATGAGCAGTTCTTC	CANQTENKLADEQFF
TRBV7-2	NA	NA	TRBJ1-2	TGTGCCAGCAGCGGGGGCGACGCGTATGGCTACACCTTC	CASSGGDAYGYTF
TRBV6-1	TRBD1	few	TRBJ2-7	TGTGCCAGCAGATTCTACAGGGGGCACTACGAGCAGTACTTC	CASRFYRGHYEQYF
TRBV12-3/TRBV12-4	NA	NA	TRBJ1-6	TGTGCCAGCAGTTTGACGGGGACTGGGAATTCACCCCTCCACTTT	CASSLTGTGNSPLHF
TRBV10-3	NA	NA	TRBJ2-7	TGTGCCATCAGTGAGCAGTACGAGCAGTACTTC	CAISEQYEQYF
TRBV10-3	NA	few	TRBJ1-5	TGTGCCATCAGTGAGTCGTTGCAGGCCAATCAGCCCCAGCATTTT	CAISESLQANQPQHF
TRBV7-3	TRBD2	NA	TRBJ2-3	TGTGCCAGCAGCTTAAGTAGCGGGGAGCAAGATACGCAGTATTTT	CASSLSSGEQDTQYF
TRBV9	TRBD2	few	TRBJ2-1	TGTGCCAGCAGCGGCCCAGCGGGGGGGCCCTACAATGAGCAGTTCTTC	CASSGPAGGPYNEQFF
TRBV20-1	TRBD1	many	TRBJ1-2	TGCAGTGCTCTCCGGACAGGGGGCCAAGGCTACACCTTC	CSALRTGGQGYTF
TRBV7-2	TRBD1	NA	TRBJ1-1	TGTGCCAGCAGAACAGGGGGCGCGGCGAACACTGAAGCTTTCTTT	CASRTGGAANTEAFF
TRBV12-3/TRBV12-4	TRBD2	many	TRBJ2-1	TGTGCCAGCAGTTCGGGACTAGCGGGGGCTTTCTTC	CASSSGLAGAFF
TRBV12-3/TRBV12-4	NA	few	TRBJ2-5	TGTGCCAGCAGTTTTAGGGGGAGCGGTGGGGAGACCCAGTACTTC	CASSFRGSGGETQYF
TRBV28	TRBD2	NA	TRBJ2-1	TGTGCCAGCAGTTTCCCCGGACTAGCGGGGGGGGTTTATGGGCTTACCAATGAGCAGTTCTTC	CASSFPGLAGGVYGLTNEQFF
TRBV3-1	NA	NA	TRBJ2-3	TGTGCCAGCAACGATGGGCTCCGGGGGACAGATACGCAGTATTTT	CASNDGLRGTDTQYF
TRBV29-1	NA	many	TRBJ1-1	TGCAGCGTTGAGGGCCACCAGAACACTGAAGCTTTCTTT	CSVEGHQNTEAFF
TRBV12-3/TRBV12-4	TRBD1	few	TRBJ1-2	TGTGCCAGCAGCCTTGGATACAGGGGAGCTAACTATGGCTACACCTTC	CASSLGYRGANYGYTF
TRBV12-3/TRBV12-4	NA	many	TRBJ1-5	TGTGCCAGCAGTTTAGCGGCGGGACGTCAGCCCCAGCATTTT	CASSLAAGRQPQHF
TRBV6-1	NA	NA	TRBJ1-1	TGTGCCAGCAGTACCACGTGGAGCACTGAAGCTTTCTTT	CASSTTWSTEAFF
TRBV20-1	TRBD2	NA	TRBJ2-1	TGCAGTGCTAGAGATCCCCTTCGACTAGCAACTGACAATGAGCAGTTCTTC	CSARDPLRLATDNEQFF
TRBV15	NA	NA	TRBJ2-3	TGTGCCACGGGGGACTTAGATACGCAGTATTTT	CATGDLDTQYF
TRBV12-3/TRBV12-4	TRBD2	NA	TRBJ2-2	TGTGCCAGCAGGGCTGGGCGCGGACTAGCGGGGTCCGGGGAGCTGTTTTTT	CASRAGRGLAGSGELFF
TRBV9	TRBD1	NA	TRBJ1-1	TGTGCCAGCAGCGTTCTCCCCTTACAGGGGGTTAACACTGAAGCTTTCTTT	CASSVLPLQGVNTEAFF
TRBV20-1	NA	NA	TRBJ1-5	TGCAGTGCTAGAGTGGCAGGGGCCTTGAATCAGCCCCAGCATTTT	CSARVAGALNQPQHF
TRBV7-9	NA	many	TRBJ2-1	TGTGCCAGCAGCTTGCCCACGGACTTCCGACACGACAATGAGCAGTTCTTC	CASSLPTDFRHDNEQFF
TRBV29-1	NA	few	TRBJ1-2	TGCAGCGTTGAAGACAGGGATGGCTACACCTTC	CSVEDRDGYTF
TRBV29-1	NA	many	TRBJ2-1	TGCAGCGTCCCCCTGGGCCCAGAGTACCGGACCTACAATGAGCAGTTCTTC	CSVPLGPEYRTYNEQFF
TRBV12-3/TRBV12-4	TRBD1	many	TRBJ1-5	TGTGCCAGCAGTTCGACCGACAGGGCGGGCCAGCCCCAGCATTTT	CASSSTDRAGQPQHF
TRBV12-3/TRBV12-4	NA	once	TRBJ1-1	TGTGCCAGCAGTCCTCGGTGGGGGCCTGAAGGGGCTTTCTTT	CASSPRWGPEGAFF
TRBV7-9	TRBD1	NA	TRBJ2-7	TGTGCCAGCAGCCCAGCCCGACAGGGTAGCTCCTACGAGCAGTACTTC	CASSPARQGSSYEQYF
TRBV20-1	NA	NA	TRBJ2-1	TGCAGTGCTTCCCCCCTTTACAATGAGCAGTTCTTC	CSASPLYNEQFF
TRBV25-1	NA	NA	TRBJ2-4	TGTGCCAGCAGTGCGGGTTTACTAGCCAAAAACATTCAGTACTTC	CASSAGLLAKNIQYF
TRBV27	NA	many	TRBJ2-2	TGTGCCAGCAGTTTGTTCAATTCGAGGGGGGGCCCCGGGGAGCTGTTTTTT	CASSLFNSRGGPGELFF
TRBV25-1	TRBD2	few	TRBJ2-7	TGTGCCAGCAGTGAAGAGGGAGGGTTCTGTCTGGTCGCGGGTTACGAGCAGTACTTC	CASSEEGGFCLVAGYEQYF
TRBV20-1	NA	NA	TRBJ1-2	TGCAGTGCTAGAGATTTAACACAGACCTCGAACTATGGCTACACCTTC	CSARDLTQTSNYGYTF
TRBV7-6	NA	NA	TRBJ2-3	TGTGCCAGCAGCTTAGCGCCACTAGTCACAGATACGCAGTATTTT	CASSLAPLVTDTQYF
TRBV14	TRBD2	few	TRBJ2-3	TGTGCCAGCAGCCCACGACTAGCGGGGGGCCACACAGATACGCAGTATTTT	CASSPRLAGGHTDTQYF
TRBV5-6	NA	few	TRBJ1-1	TGTGCCAGCAGCTCCATCACCATGAACACTGAAGCTTTCTTT	CASSSITMNTEAFF
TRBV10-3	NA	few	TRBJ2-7	TGTGCCATCAGCCGGTTCTCAAGCGGTGGCGAGCAGTACTTC	CAISRFSSGGEQYF
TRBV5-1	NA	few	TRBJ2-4	TGCGCCAGCAGGGCTTGGACTGGAGCCAAAAACATTCAGTACTTC	CASRAWTGAKNIQYF
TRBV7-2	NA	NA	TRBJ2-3	TGTGCCAGCAGCTTAAGGGGGACTACAGATACGCAGTATTTT	CASSLRGTTDTQYF
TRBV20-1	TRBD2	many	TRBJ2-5	TGCAGTGCTAGACACCGACTAGCGGGCGAGACCCAGTACTTC	CSARHRLAGETQYF
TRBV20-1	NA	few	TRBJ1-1	TGCAGTGCTAGAGTGTGGGAGGGGATGGACACTGAAGCTTTCTTT	CSARVWEGMDTEAFF
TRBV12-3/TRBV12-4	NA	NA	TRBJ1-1	TGTGCCAGCAGGACCCGCAGAAGACACATGAACACTGAAGCTTTCTTT	CASRTRRRHMNTEAFF
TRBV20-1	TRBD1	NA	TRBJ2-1	TGCAGTGCTAGTTCGACAGGGCCCTACAATGAGCAGTTCTTC	CSASSTGPYNEQFF
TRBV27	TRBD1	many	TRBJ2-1	TGTGCCAGCAGTTCCCAAGGGGGACAGGGCTCCAATGAGCAGTTCTTC	CASSSQGGQGSNEQFF
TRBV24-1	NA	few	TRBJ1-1	TGTGCCACCAGTGACGATGACAGCAGGGCCCGGACTGAAGCTTTCTTT	CATSDDDSRARTEAFF
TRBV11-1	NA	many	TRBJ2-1	TGTGCCAGCAGCTTACGAGGGTACAATGAGCAGTTCTTC	CASSLRGYNEQFF
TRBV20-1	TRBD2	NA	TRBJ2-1	TGCAGTGCTAGAGATCCTAGCGGGGGGCCACCAGAGCAGTTCTTC	CSARDPSGGPPEQFF
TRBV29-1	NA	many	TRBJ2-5	TGCAGCGTCCCTCTGGGGGGCCTGGAGACCCAGTACTTC	CSVPLGGLETQYF
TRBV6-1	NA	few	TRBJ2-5	TGTGCCAGCAACCCAATGCAGGGGCTAGCGGTAGAGACCCAGTACTTC	CASNPMQGLAVETQYF
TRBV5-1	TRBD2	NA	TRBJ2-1	TGCGCCAGCAGCTGGCTAGCGGGGGGGTCCAATGAGCAGTTCTTC	CASSWLAGGSNEQFF
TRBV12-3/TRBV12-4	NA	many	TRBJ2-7	TGTGCCAGCAGTTTGAAAGGCAGGGTCACGTCCTACGAGCAGTACTTC	CASSLKGRVTSYEQYF
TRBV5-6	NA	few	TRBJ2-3	TGTGCCAGCAGAGGTGGTAGCGAAAGAGATACGCAGTATTTT	CASRGGSERDTQYF
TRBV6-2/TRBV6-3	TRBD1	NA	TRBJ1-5	TGTGCCAGCAGGGGGGGGACAGCCCAGAATCAGCCCCAGCATTTT	CASRGGTAQNQPQHF
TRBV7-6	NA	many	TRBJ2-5	TGTGCCAGCAGCCTGGGGACCCAAGAGACCCAGTACTTC	CASSLGTQETQYF
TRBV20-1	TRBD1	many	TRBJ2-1	TGCAGTGCTAGTCGGGACAGGGGGTACAATGAGCAGTTCTTC	CSASRDRGYNEQFF
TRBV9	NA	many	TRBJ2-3	TGTGCCAGCAGCGTAGGGGCGGAAGATACGCAGTATTTT	CASSVGAEDTQYF
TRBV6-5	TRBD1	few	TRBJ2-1	TGTGCCAGCAGTTACTCAGCAGTTAACAGGGGGCGGTGGGAGCAGTTCTTC	CASSYSAVNRGRWEQFF
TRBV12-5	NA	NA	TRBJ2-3	TGTGCTAGTGGTTTAACCACGAGCACAGATACGCAGTATTTT	CASGLTTSTDTQYF